This T cell receptor (beta chain) was identified during a study of T cells in localized non-small cell lung cancer. Germline V gene lookup returns CDR1 MNHEY and CDR2 SVGAGI. Trimming at V came to 5 bases and at J to 4 bases, leaving 9 bases not matched to a gene. This CDR3 has 15 amino acids. Study-level results: Uninvolved adjacent lung showed peak T cell clonality, exceeding tumor.

About this clone: What it binds is unknown.

Generated by immunoSEQ multiplex PCR, the TCRdb table keeps only in-frame clones and is missing some. The table lists about 31,000 clones, 88% of them singletons, with 4% to 5% in the top ten. The TCR originated in a woman aged 35 to 75 with stage III lung adenocarcinoma. The material was peripheral blood mononuclear cells, obtained before any cancer treatment. The V and J genes are TRBV6-5 and TRBJ2-3; 7 nucleotides align to TRBD2. CDR3 DNA: TGTGCCAGCAGTCCCGGGACTACCGCGGCAGATACGCAGTATTTT. Encoded protein: CASSPGTTAADTQYF.